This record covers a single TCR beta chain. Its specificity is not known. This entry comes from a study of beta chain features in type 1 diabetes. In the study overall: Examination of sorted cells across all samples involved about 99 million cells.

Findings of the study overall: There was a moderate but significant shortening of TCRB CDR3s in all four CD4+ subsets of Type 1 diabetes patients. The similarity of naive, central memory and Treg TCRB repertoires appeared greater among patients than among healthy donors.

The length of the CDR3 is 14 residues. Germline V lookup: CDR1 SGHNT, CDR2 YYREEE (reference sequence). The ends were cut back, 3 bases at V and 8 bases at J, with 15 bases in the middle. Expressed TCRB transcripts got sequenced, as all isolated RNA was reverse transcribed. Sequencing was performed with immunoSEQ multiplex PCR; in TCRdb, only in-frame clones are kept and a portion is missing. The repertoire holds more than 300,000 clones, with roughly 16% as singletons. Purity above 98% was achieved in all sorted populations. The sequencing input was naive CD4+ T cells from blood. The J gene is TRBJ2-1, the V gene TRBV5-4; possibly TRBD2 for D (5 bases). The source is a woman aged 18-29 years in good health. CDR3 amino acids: CASSSRSSGDEQFF. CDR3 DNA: TGTGCCAGCAGCTCCCGTTCGAGCGGCGATGAGCAGTTCTTC.